The clone carrying this T cell receptor (beta chain) came up a few times. Its specificity is not known. These data come from a study of identical twins. Findings and limits, study-wide: Out-of-frame alpha sequences common to twins were enriched for low generation probability.

Unique molecular identifiers were present on cDNA, and template switching added a universal primer site. TCRdb reprocessed the 5' RACE reads with MiXCR, giving one entry per CDR3 protein. Seen here are fewer than 500,000 distinct CDR3 sequences, around 24% observed once, and the top ten hold about 3%. This CDR3 is 12 amino acids long. Germline lookup yields CDR1 DFQATT and CDR2 SNEGSKA (reference sequence). V was trimmed by 6 bases and J by 3 bases, leaving 11 bases between them. In addition, the sample was reused for a study of T cells expressing NK-cell markers.

Material for sequencing was CD4+ T cells sorted from blood. The V and J genes are TRBV20-1 and TRBJ2-5, with D unresolved. The TCR sequence derives from a young woman in good health. The CDR3 sequence: CSATRREETQYF. The CDR3 DNA follows: TGCAGTGCGACTCGACGGGAAGAGACCCAGTACTTC.